This T cell receptor (beta chain) was sequenced in a study of tumor-infiltrating lymphocytes in primary liver carcinoma. On the study more broadly: Surgery removed the patients' primary liver carcinoma.

From roughly 470 ng total RNA, TCR beta cDNA was generated with a primer in the constant region. Employing slightly modified ARM-PCR, three nested multiplex PCR rounds were run, and these gave rise to the TCR beta libraries. A C-beta reverse primer and TRBV1-TRBV30 forward primers served in each of the first two PCR rounds, at approximately 10 cycles apiece. TCRdb re-derived calls from the multiplex PCR reads in MiXCR, one entry per CDR3 protein. The sample consists of 150,000 to 200,000 distinct CDR3 sequences, about 60% of them appearing once. Extraction also yielded germline DNA, while blood RNA was obtained from unsorted whole blood. The study, taken as a whole, reports: Bulk unsorted sampling precluded comparing CD4+ and CD8+ repertoires. The 250 largest clones made up significantly more of tumor than blood repertoires (p = 0.039). Tumor region pairs outstripped tumor-adjacent and tumor-blood pairs in overlap.

On this clonotype itself: Its antigen remains unknown. A much larger clone lies a single base off, so this may be a read error.

Unmatched junction bases numbered 13, after V lost 9 bases and J lost 4 bases. Germline CDR1 and CDR2: SGHAT and FQNNGV. The CDR3 extends over 16 amino acids. This clonotype was obtained from a man in his forties with primary liver carcinoma and hepatitis B virus infection. The sample was peripheral blood. This sequence joins TRBV11-2 and TRBJ1-2; 11 bases align to TRBD1. The CDR3 sequence: CARSLLGQGASYGYTF. The CDR3 bases are TGTGCCAGAAGCCTTCTAGGACAGGGGGCCTCCTATGGCTACACCTTC.